A single sample is the source of the 9 T cell receptor beta chains below, sequenced in a study of shared clonotypes between healthy human individuals (dated by TCRdb to 2019 to 2021). Receptor libraries were prepared by the immunoSEQ multiplex PCR assay. Imported from immuneACCESS, the table was reduced by TCRdb to in-frame sequences with V and J called. These copies leave out some clones; in studies compared against another copy, an unresolved V gene accounts for under half, and the cause of the remainder is not known. The sample includes about 2.2 million clones, with around 93% observed a single time. The leading ten clones occupy less than 2% of the sample. For the CD8 naive samples, CD45RO-negative cells were positively selected for CCR7, yielding a CD45RA+CCR7+ population from which TemRA cells were excluded. Sequencing was performed on naive CD8+ T cells from PBMCs. The cell subset or site label, read with the paper, signifies: CD45RA+CCR7+. All receptors derive from a man aged 18 to 30 in good health. Some clones in this sample may be carry-over from other donors' samples.

The rearrangement joins TRBV2 to TRBJ2-5; 8 bases map to TRBD2. This CDR3 spans 14 amino acids. The trim removed 8 bases at V and 5 bases at J, leaving 10 bases unmatched. Per the germline V gene, CDR1 is SNHLY and CDR2 is FYNNEI. The CDR3 DNA reads as TGTGCCAGCTGGGCTGCGGGAGGTGGCGAGACCCAGTACTTC. Translation gives CASWAAGGGETQYF.

The chain has TRBV27 and TRBJ1-4; D unclear. Per the germline V gene, CDR1 is MNHEY and CDR2 is SMNVEV (reference sequence). The V end was cut by 3 bases, the J end by 8 bases, with 19 bases between. This CDR3 has 16 amino acids. The CDR3 coding sequence is TGTGCCAGCAGTTTCGTGCCCTACAAATTGGGAGAAAAACTGTTTTTT. Protein: CASSFVPYKLGEKLFF. The full variable domain, rest sourced from reference TRBV27 and TRBJ1-4, is EAQVTQNPRYLITVTGKKLTVTCSQNMNHEYMSWYRQDPGLGLRQIYYSMNVEVTDKGDVPEGYKVSRKEKRNFPLILESPSPNQTSLYFCASSFVPYKLGEKLFFGSGTQLSVL.

The table lists this clone with a count of one. J is TRBJ2-7 and V is TRBV2; maybe TRBD2 (6 bases). CDR3 size: 14 residues. The germline CDR1 and CDR2 sequences are SNHLY and FYNNEI. Trimming pared 8 bases from V and 1 base from J, leaving 15 bases between. The CDR3 loop is CASHPGRDSYEQYF. The DNA of the CDR3 is TGTGCCAGCCACCCGGGGCGGGATTCCTACGAGCAGTACTTC.

This chain links TRBV7-8 with TRBJ1-5, with D possibly matching TRBD1 (6 bases). Trimming took off 6 bases at V and 3 bases at J, with 12 bases between the two ends. The length of the CDR3 is 14 residues. Germline V gives CDR1 SGHVS, CDR2 FQNEAQ. CDR3 loop: CASRPGGVNQPQHF. DNA for the CDR3: TGTGCCAGCAGGCCGGGGGGCGTCAATCAGCCCCAGCATTTT. Using reference TRBV7-8 and TRBJ1-5 for the parts outside the CDR3, the full variable domain is GAGVSQSPRYKVAKRGQDVALRCDPISGHVSLFWYQQALGQGPEFLTYFQNEAQLDKSGLPSDRFFAERPEGSVSTLKIQRTQQEDSAVYLCASRPGGVNQPQHFGDGTRLSIL.

The rearrangement links TRBV28 to TRBJ1-1; no firm D call. This CDR3 comprises 13 residues. Germline loops: CDR1 MDHEN, CDR2 SYDVKM. Trimming stripped 3 bases from V and 3 bases from J, with 8 bases between. The CDR3 spells CASSLGFDTEAFF. For the CDR3, the DNA is TGTGCCAGCAGTTTGGGCTTCGACACTGAAGCTTTCTTT.

The rearrangement uses TRBV7-9 and TRBJ2-7, with D perhaps TRBD2 (6 bases). Germline V gene sequence: CDR1 SEHNR, CDR2 FQNEAQ (reference sequence). The CDR3 has 16 residues. The germline V and J ends were trimmed by 0 bases and 5 bases, with 17 bases remaining between them. Here the CDR3 DNA reads TGTGCCAGCAGCTTAGCGCGGGACCCGGGGTGGGACGAGCAGTACTTC. Encoded protein: CASSLARDPGWDEQYF.

V gene TRBV2 combines with J gene TRBJ2-7; 15 bases align to TRBD2. CDR1 and CDR2 (germline): SNHLY, FYNNEI. V shed 6 bases and J 5 bases; nucleotides not matched to a gene: 5. This CDR3 region has 15 residues. Written as DNA, the CDR3 is TGTGCCAGCAGGGGGACTAGCGGGAGGCTGGACGAGCAGTACTTC. This sequence encodes CASRGTSGRLDEQYF.

J is TRBJ1-5 and V is TRBV2; D is unresolved. V was trimmed by 7 bases and J by 7 bases, leaving 17 bases between them. The CDR3 sequence is 14 residues long. CDR1 SNHLY and CDR2 FYNNEI come from the germline V gene. CDR3 sequence: CASTSGKIGQPQHF. The CDR3, as DNA: TGTGCCAGCACTAGCGGTAAGATCGGCCAGCCCCAGCATTTT.

A single count supports this clone. The chain carries TRBV29-1 and TRBJ2-7; 7 bases line up with TRBD1. This CDR3 is built from 16 residues. V lost 0 bases, J lost 7 bases, and 15 bases stayed unmatched. CDR1 and CDR2 (germline): SQVTM, ANQGSEA. The DNA of the CDR3 is TGCAGCGTTGAAGATCTTCGGACAGGTGAGGGCATAGAGCAGTACTTC. The encoded protein is CSVEDLRTGEGIEQYF.